What follows are 14 T cell receptor beta chains derived from one specimen sequenced in a study of blood T cell repertoires in COVID-19. TCRdb keeps only in-frame clones here, not all; method: immunoSEQ multiplex PCR. Of 95,000 to 150,000 clones in the sample, around 88% are singletons; the top ten hold 5.9%. The sample comprised peripheral blood. The source of these receptors is a man older than 75 with active or convalescent COVID-19.

This chain links TRBV19 with TRBJ1-6; TRBD1 might be the D (6 bases). Trimming took off 6 bases at V and 0 bases at J, with 15 bases between the two ends. The V gene's germline CDR1 is LNHDA and CDR2 SQIVND (reference sequence). CDR3 size: 17 residues. For the CDR3, the DNA is TGTGCCAGTAGCGCCAGACAGGATTACTCCTATAATTCACCCCTCCACTTT. Translation gives CASSARQDYSYNSPLHF.

The rearrangement links TRBV5-1 to TRBJ2-5, with D unclear. The CDR3 contains 13 residues. CDR1 and CDR2 (germline): SGHRS, YFSETQ. V lost 1 base to trimming and J lost 2 bases, with 6 bases between them. CDR3 sequence: CASSLLAQETQYF. The CDR3 DNA reads as TGCGCCAGCAGCTTGTTGGCTCAAGAGACCCAGTACTTC.

The chain joins TRBV7-2 to TRBJ2-3; 8 nucleotides align to TRBD2. This CDR3 has 14 residues. Germline V lookup: CDR1 SGHTA, CDR2 FQGNSA. V was pared by 4 bases and J by 6 bases, with 6 bases of the junction left unmatched. The CDR3 is CASSSPSGGDTQYF. CDR3 in DNA: TGTGCCAGCAGCTCCCCCTCGGGGGGGGATACGCAGTATTTT.

The chain combines TRBV29-1 with TRBJ1-4; 8 bases line up with TRBD1. J lost 7 bases, V lost 3 bases, and 7 bases had no gene match. Looked up from germline, CDR1 is SQVTM and CDR2 is ANQGSEA. The CDR3 is made up of 14 amino acids. This CDR3 is CSVEGQGAGEKLFF. CDR3 sequence (DNA): TGCAGCGTTGAGGGGCAGGGGGCTGGTGAAAAACTGTTTTTT. The full variable domain, rest sourced from reference TRBV29-1 and TRBJ1-4, is SAVISQKPSRDICQRGTSLTIQCQVDSQVTMMFWYRQQPGQSLTLIATANQGSEATYESGFVIDKFPISRPNLTFSTLTVSNMSPEDSSIYLCSVEGQGAGEKLFFGSGTQLSVL.

The chain employs TRBV6-5 and TRBJ2-1; 8 nucleotides agree with TRBD1. V shed 6 bases, J shed 8 bases, and the junction held 6 bases outside the gene matches. The CDR3 is made up of 13 amino acids. Germline loops: CDR1 MNHEY, CDR2 SVGAGI. The chain's CDR3 is CASRASGGDEQFF. For the CDR3, the DNA is TGTGCCAGCAGGGCCTCAGGGGGCGATGAGCAGTTCTTC.

CDR3 sequence (DNA): TGTGCCTGGTCTTACGGGAATAACTATGGCTACACCTTC. This sequence encodes CAWSYGNNYGYTF. The V gene is TRBV30, the J gene TRBJ1-2; D gene uncertain. CDR1 is GTSNPN and CDR2 is SVGIG in the germline V gene (reference sequence). This CDR3 has 13 amino acids. The V end was cut by 5 bases, the J end by 1 base, with 11 bases between.

J is TRBJ2-6 and V is TRBV24-1; D is unclear. Germline V lookup: CDR1 KGHDR, CDR2 SFDVKD. The CDR3 covers 15 residues. Deletions cut 4 bases from V and 3 bases from J, with 9 bases between. CDR3 amino acids: CATSDNSYGANVLTF. CDR3 sequence (DNA): TGTGCCACCAGTGACAACAGTTATGGGGCCAACGTCCTGACTTTC.

This sequence joins TRBV9 and TRBJ2-3, with a weak D call TRBD2 (7 bases). The CDR3 has 13 amino acids. Germline loops: CDR1 SGDLS, CDR2 YYNGEE. V dropped 3 bases and J dropped 9 bases, with 14 bases sitting between them. CDR3: CASSGGGGDTQYF. The CDR3 DNA reads as TGTGCCAGCAGCGGCGGGGGCGGAGACACGCAGTATTTT.

The V call is TRBV7-8, the J call TRBJ2-3, with D perhaps matching TRBD2 (5 bases). Germline values: CDR1 SGHVS, CDR2 FQNEAQ. This CDR3 spans 16 amino acids. V was pared by 2 bases and J by 2 bases, with 14 bases between. CDR3 residues: CASSLIRDYNTDTQYF. For the CDR3, the DNA is TGTGCCAGCAGCTTAATTCGAGACTATAACACAGATACGCAGTATTTT.

The V gene is TRBV7-9, the J gene TRBJ2-3; TRBD2 aligns across 11 bases. The CDR3 runs to 16 residues. J gave up 6 bases and V 5 bases, and 10 bases lay outside the gene matches. Germline CDR1 reads SEHNR; CDR2 reads FQNEAQ (reference sequence). In DNA, the CDR3 is TGTGCCAGCAGCCTACCCCTAGCGGGGGGCCCGGATACGCAGTATTTT. Translation: CASSLPLAGGPDTQYF.

The chain couples TRBV3-1 (or the pseudogene TRBV3-2) to TRBJ2-1, with D possibly matching TRBD2 (5 bases). With 1 base removed from V and 6 bases from J, the gap between germline ends came to 10 bases. Germline loops: CDR1 LGHDT, CDR2 YNNKEL (reference sequence). This CDR3 contains 14 residues. The CDR3 sequence: CASSQVGRGNEQFF. The CDR3 region has the DNA TGTGCCAGCAGCCAAGTCGGACGGGGCAATGAGCAGTTCTTC.

This clone was recorded only once. This sequence joins TRBV18 and TRBJ2-1, with TRBD1 identical over 10 bases. The germline V gene encodes CDR1 KGHSH and CDR2 LQKENI. The CDR3 is 14 residues long. J was trimmed by 7 bases and V by 1 base; bases with no gene match: 1. The CDR3 here is CASSPRTGGNEQFF. Here the CDR3 DNA reads TGTGCCAGCTCACCACGGACAGGGGGGAATGAGCAGTTCTTC.

The chain combines TRBV10-2 with TRBJ2-4; 10 bases align to TRBD1. Germline CDR1 and CDR2: WSHSY and SAAADI. This CDR3 is built from 13 residues. The V segment lost 6 bases and the J segment 9 bases; nucleotides outside the gene matches: 5. The CDR3 DNA reads as TGCGCCAGCAGCCTCGGACAGGGGGGCATTCAGTACTTC. Translating gives CASSLGQGGIQYF.

The table lists this clone with a few counts. The rearrangement joins TRBV24-1 to TRBJ1-1; D remains ambiguous. The CDR3 has 12 residues. Germline loops: CDR1 KGHDR, CDR2 SFDVKD. Deletions cut 5 bases from V and 6 bases from J, with 9 bases between. CDR3 residues: CATSGSSAEAFF. DNA for the CDR3: TGTGCCACCAGTGGATCGAGCGCTGAAGCTTTCTTT.